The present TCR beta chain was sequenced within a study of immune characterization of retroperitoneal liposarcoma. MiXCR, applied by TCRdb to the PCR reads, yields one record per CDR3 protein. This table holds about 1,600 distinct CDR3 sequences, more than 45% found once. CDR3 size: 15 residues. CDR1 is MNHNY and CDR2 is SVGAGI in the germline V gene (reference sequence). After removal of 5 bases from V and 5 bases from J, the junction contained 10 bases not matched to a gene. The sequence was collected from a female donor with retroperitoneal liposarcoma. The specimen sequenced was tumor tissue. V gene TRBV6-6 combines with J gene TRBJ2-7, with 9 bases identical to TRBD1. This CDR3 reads CASSRDRVGLDEQYF. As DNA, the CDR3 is TGTGCCAGCAGTAGGGACAGGGTTGGACTGGACGAGCAGTACTTC.